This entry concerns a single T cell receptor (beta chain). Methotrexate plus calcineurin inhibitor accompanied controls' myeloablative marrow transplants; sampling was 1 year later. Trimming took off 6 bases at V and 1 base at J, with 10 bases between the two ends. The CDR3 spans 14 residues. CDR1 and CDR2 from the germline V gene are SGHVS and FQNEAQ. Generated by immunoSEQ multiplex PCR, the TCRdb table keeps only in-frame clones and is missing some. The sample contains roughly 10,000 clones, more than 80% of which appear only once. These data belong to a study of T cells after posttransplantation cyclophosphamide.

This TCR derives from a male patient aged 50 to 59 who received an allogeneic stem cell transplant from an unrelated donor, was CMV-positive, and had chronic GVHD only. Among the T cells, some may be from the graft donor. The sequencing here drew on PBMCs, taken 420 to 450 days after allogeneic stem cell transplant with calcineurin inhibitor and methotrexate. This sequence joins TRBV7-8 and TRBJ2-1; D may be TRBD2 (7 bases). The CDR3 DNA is TGTGCCAGCAGTGGGGGGGCATCCTACAATGAGCAGTTCTTC. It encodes CASSGGASYNEQFF.